This TCR beta chain was identified during a study of T cells after yellow fever vaccination (dated by TCRdb to the late 2010s). In the study overall: Staining for CD3, CD45RA, CCR7 and CD95 was used to sort memory subsets (EM, EMRA, CM and Tscm) on a BD FACS Aria III. The SMART-Seq v4 Ultra Low Input RNA kit was used to prepare libraries from fractions with low cell numbers. To follow T-cell clones before and after both primary and booster YFV17D yellow fever vaccination, bulk TCR alpha and beta repertoires underwent longitudinal sequencing. Two healthy male donors, one aged 18 to 30 and one aged 30 to 40 years, made up the cohort. Blood was drawn at multiple timepoints before and after primary and secondary immunization, with bulk PBMC replicates and cell subsets isolated. Sorting of memory subsets took place on days 0, 15 and 45 and at 18 months after primary vaccination, as well as on days 0, 15 and 45 after the 30-year booster.

V and J lose 0 bases and 6 bases, and a span of 10 bases separates them. The CDR3 covers 13 residues, taking in both the cysteine and the phenylalanine. The only DNA kept is the CDR3, 39 bases in frame from the first base. Based on the germline V gene, the CDR1 and CDR2 sequences are SGDLS and YYNGEE. According to the study, the label for this sample's treatment or condition signals: live attenuated yellow fever vaccine strain. PBMCs were isolated from peripheral blood using a standard Ficoll-Paque protocol. RNA from sorted memory subsets was extracted with the RNeasy Micro Kit. Results the study describes overall, beyond this receptor: In the sorted memory subsets on day 0, nearly all vaccine-responding clonotypes were below the level of detection. Most clones expanded after primary vaccination were re-detected after the booster (about 95% of CD4 and 88% of CD8), suggesting broad memory maintenance. FACS-sorted repertoires could contain abundant contaminating clonotypes from the bulk population, so computational filtering was required. Only a couple of donors were included in the study, so the extent to which the findings can be generalized is limited. The secondary T-cell response was weaker than the primary response but faster, peaking on day 5 instead of day 15. A small fraction of clonotypes showed up in both the CD4 and CD8 compartments, probably as a result of convergent recombination.

In its sample, this clonotype was seen many times. Per-base qualities were not stored, and no clone one base away is much larger. Synthesis of TCR cDNA relied on 5'RACE template switching, a step that introduced a universal primer site along with unique molecular identifiers. Priming for cDNA synthesis came from both the TCR alpha and TCR beta constant segments. Two PCR steps were used to amplify libraries, with sample barcodes and sequencing adapters being added in the second step. Sequencing of libraries was done on Illumina HiSeq 2500 (2x100 bp) or NovaSeq (2x150 bp). As for how the authors treated the data: MIGEC was used to demultiplex reads and collapse the reads into UMI consensus sequences, and MiXCR was used for V(D)J alignment. Clonotypes responding to the vaccine were identified with edgeR on replicate PBMC samples, with the criteria of FDR below 0.01 and a log2 fold change above 5 up to day 15. Bulk clonotypes were assigned CD4 or CD8 identity according to which sequenced CD4 or CD8 repertoire held them at higher abundance. Clonotype frequencies in memory subsets were weighted by FACS-sorted cell numbers to estimate each clone's distribution across memory phenotypes. TCRdb trimmed public reads at Q25 via fastp, called clones via MiXCR and kept in-frame beta chains. Identical CDR3 proteins give one entry, which carries the most common genes and DNA. For this entry, the V and J calls and clone size follow TCRdb and not the study's own pipeline. Recorded for this sample are more than 9,000 distinct CDR3 sequences; approximately 4.6% of them occurred a single time. The biggest ten clones account for over 1.5% of the sample.

This sequence was found in a young man who received the YFV17D yellow fever vaccine. The chain joins TRBV9 to TRBJ2-7, and TRBD2 may be the D gene, going by 5 matching bases. Specimen: PBMCs, either bulk or a sorted T-cell subset (CD4+, CD8+, memory, or dextramer-sorted; not recorded which), collected less than 16 days after the first yellow fever vaccination. The nucleotides are TGTGCCAGCAGCGTAGGGGCGGGCCTCGAGCAGTACTTC. Its protein is CASSVGAGLEQYF.